The 15 T cell receptor beta chains below were found in one sample sequenced in a study of blood T cell repertoires in COVID-19. Repertoires were generated with immunoSEQ multiplex PCR, while TCRdb's copy carries only in-frame clones and drops some. The table has approximately 220,000 clones, 70% to 90% seen once. Sequences were obtained from peripheral blood. These receptors all stem from a man aged 55 to 70 with acute or convalescent COVID-19.

The chain carries TRBV4-3 and TRBJ2-7; tentatively, D is TRBD2 (6 bases). The CDR3 is 13 amino acids. The ends were cut back, 1 base at V and 2 bases at J, with 6 bases in the middle. CDR1 is LGHNA, CDR2 YSLEER, per germline. Written as DNA, the CDR3 is TGCGCCAGCAGCCAAGGGAGGGCCTACGAGCAGTACTTC. Translated, it gives CASSQGRAYEQYF.

A note on this clone: The same CDR3 arises from other DNA sequences in this sample as well. The V gene is TRBV18, the J gene TRBJ2-5; 7 bases agree with TRBD2. The junction had 4 bases not matched to a gene; V was cut back by 4 bases and J by 2 bases. The CDR3 loop spans 14 amino acids. Germline V CDR1 and CDR2: KGHSH, LQKENI. The CDR3 nucleotides are TGTGCCAGCTCACGGGGAGGGAGGCAAGAGACCCAGTACTTC. Its protein product is CASSRGGRQETQYF.

This chain joins TRBV4-3 and TRBJ2-3; D is uncertain. With 1 base removed from V and 0 bases from J, the gap between germline ends came to 11 bases. This CDR3 is built from 16 residues. CDR1 is LGHNA, CDR2 YSLEER, per germline. DNA for the CDR3: TGCGCCAGCAGCCAAGGTGGCAGTCGAAGCACAGATACGCAGTATTTT. It codes for CASSQGGSRSTDTQYF.

CDR3 nucleotide sequence: TGTGCCAGCAGTGCTCCAGGGGTCGGGGCCAACGTCCTGACTTTC. Protein: CASSAPGVGANVLTF. The J gene is TRBJ2-6, the V gene TRBV25-1; D is perhaps TRBD1 (6 bases). The CDR3 runs 15 residues. V gave up 4 bases and J gave up 4 bases, with 11 bases separating them. Germline CDR1 is MGHDK and CDR2 is SYGVNS.

This sequence joins TRBV18 and TRBJ2-7; D is uncertain. The CDR3 sequence is 13 residues long. The germline V and J ends were trimmed by 2 bases and 6 bases, with 11 bases remaining between them. Germline V CDR1 and CDR2: KGHSH, LQKENI. The CDR3 is CASSPDLGGEQYF. The CDR3 DNA reads TGTGCCAGCTCACCAGACCTAGGTGGCGAGCAGTACTTC.

V usage is TRBV3-1 (or the pseudogene TRBV3-2) and J usage is TRBJ1-2; 9 bases map to TRBD1. CDR3 length: 18 residues. The germline V gene encodes CDR1 LGHDT and CDR2 YNNKEL (reference sequence). V shed 0 bases, J shed 3 bases, and the junction held 11 bases outside the gene matches. In nucleotides, the CDR3 is TGTGCCAGCAGCCAAGATCCTTCGGGACAGGGTCGGGACTATGGCTACACCTTC. Translating gives CASSQDPSGQGRDYGYTF.

The V call is TRBV3-1 (or the pseudogene TRBV3-2), the J call TRBJ2-1; maybe TRBD2 (7 bases). The CDR3 totals 17 residues. CDR1 is LGHDT, CDR2 YNNKEL, per germline (reference sequence). The ends were cut back, 3 bases at V and 3 bases at J, with 18 bases in the middle. The CDR3 DNA reads as TGTGCCAGCAGCCACGGCTTCTGGGGGGGCGACTACAATGAGCAGTTCTTC. Amino acids: CASSHGFWGGDYNEQFF.

To note about this clone: Other nucleotide sequences from this sample produce the same CDR3. J is TRBJ1-4 and V is TRBV5-1; 9 positions match TRBD1. CDR1 and CDR2 from the germline V gene are SGHRS and YFSETQ. With V trimmed by 4 bases and J by 4 bases, 2 bases remained unmatched. CDR3 length equals 14 residues. CDR3 amino acids: CASSPGQGNEKLFF. DNA of the CDR3: TGCGCCAGCAGCCCGGGACAGGGTAATGAAAAACTGTTTTTT.

The rearrangement uses TRBV11-3 and TRBJ2-7; TRBD1 matches at 8 bases. CDR1 is SGHNT and CDR2 is YENEEA in the germline V gene. The J segment lost 1 base and the V segment lost 5 bases, leaving 10 bases of the junction unmatched. This CDR3 spans 16 amino acids. In DNA form, the CDR3 reads TGTGCCAGCAGCCCTCGGGGCAGGGGGCGGTCCTACGAGCAGTACTTC. As protein: CASSPRGRGRSYEQYF. Full variable domain (rest looked up from reference TRBV11-3 and TRBJ2-7): EAGVVQSPRYKIIEKKQPVAFWCNPISGHNTLYWYLQNLGQGPELLIRYENEEAVDDSQLPKDRFSAERLKGVDSTLKIQPAELGDSAVYLCASSPRGRGRSYEQYFGPGTRLTVT.

This clone was picked up one time. The chain couples TRBV25-1 to TRBJ1-6, with D tentatively TRBD1 (6 bases). The V and J ends lost 1 base and 9 bases respectively, with 13 bases between them. The CDR3 length is 15 residues. Germline V lookup: CDR1 MGHDK, CDR2 SYGVNS. DNA of the CDR3: TGTGCCAGCAGTGAATTTCAGGGAGGGGGTTCACCCCTCCACTTT. It specifies CASSEFQGGGSPLHF.

V and J are TRBV6-5 and TRBJ2-7; 14 nucleotides line up with TRBD2. The CDR3 covers 15 residues. J lost 2 bases, V lost 7 bases, and 4 bases had no gene match. Per germline, CDR1 MNHEY and CDR2 SVGAGI. The CDR3 nucleotides read TGTGCCAGCACCTGGACTAGCGGGGGGCCCTACGAGCAGTACTTC. Protein: CASTWTSGGPYEQYF.

This chain connects TRBV18 to TRBJ2-1; 12 nucleotides agree with TRBD2. The CDR3 extends over 16 amino acids. In germline, CDR1 is KGHSH, CDR2 LQKENI. Trimming cost V 2 bases and J 4 bases; bases outside gene matches: 3. The CDR3 loop is CASSPITSGGYNEQFF. CDR3 nucleotide sequence: TGTGCCAGCTCACCAATTACTAGCGGGGGGTACAATGAGCAGTTCTTC.

This sequence joins TRBV11-3 and TRBJ1-2, with 7 bases matching TRBD1. This CDR3 has 18 residues. The junction had 19 bases not matched to a gene; V was cut back by 5 bases and J by 4 bases. Germline values: CDR1 SGHNT, CDR2 YENEEA. Here the CDR3 reads CASSPIHWDSPKIYGYTF. The CDR3, as DNA: TGTGCCAGCAGCCCGATTCACTGGGACAGTCCCAAAATCTATGGCTACACCTTC.

The gene calls are TRBV7-6 and TRBJ1-4; weak D call: TRBD1 (5 bases). The CDR3 totals 15 residues. Germline values: CDR1 SGHVS, CDR2 FNYEAQ. V shed 4 bases and J shed 8 bases, with 17 bases lying between them. The CDR3 reads CASSSKGSGKEKLFF. The CDR3, as DNA: TGTGCCAGCAGCTCAAAAGGGTCAGGGAAGGAAAAACTGTTTTTT.

The rearrangement uses TRBV6-5 and TRBJ1-2; 9 nucleotides match TRBD1. Germline V gene sequence: CDR1 MNHEY, CDR2 SVGAGI. The CDR3 is made up of 16 amino acids. The V gene end was trimmed by 2 bases and the J gene end by 1 base; junction bases not matched to a gene: 5. Here the CDR3 DNA reads TGTGCCAGCAGTTACCGGACAGGGGACATTAACTATGGCTACACCTTC. This translates into CASSYRTGDINYGYTF.